Described below is a single T cell receptor beta chain sequence and its context. All donors were healthy, and all were Caucasian. The data are from a study of identical twins. In TCRdb, the 5' RACE reads were re-called with MiXCR into one record per CDR3 protein. The top ten hold 8% to 10% of the sample, which has 300,000 to 400,000 distinct CDR3 sequences, 9% to 10% seen once. Germline V gives CDR1 DFQATT, CDR2 SNEGSKA (reference sequence). The junction had 7 bases not matched to a gene; V was cut back by 3 bases and J by 3 bases. The CDR3 is 15 residues long. The receptor's source is a woman in her 50s in good health. Source material: naive T cells sorted from blood. The chain carries TRBV20-1 and TRBJ1-5; 8 positions agree with TRBD1. CDR3 in DNA: TGCAGTGCTAGTGTGGGACAGGATATCAATCAGCCCCAGCATTTT. As protein: CSASVGQDINQPQHF.